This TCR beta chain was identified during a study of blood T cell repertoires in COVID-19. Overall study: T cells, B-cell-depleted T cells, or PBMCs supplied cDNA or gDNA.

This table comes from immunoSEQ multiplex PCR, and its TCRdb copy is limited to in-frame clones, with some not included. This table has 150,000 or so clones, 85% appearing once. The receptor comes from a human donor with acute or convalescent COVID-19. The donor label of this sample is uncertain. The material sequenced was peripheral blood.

In DNA form, the CDR3 reads TGTGCCAGCTCAAGGACTGCGGGGACTACGAATTCACCCCTCCACTTT. It encodes CASSRTAGTTNSPLHF. The chain employs TRBV18 and TRBJ1-6; possibly TRBD1 for D (5 bases). The CDR3 has 16 residues. CDR1 KGHSH and CDR2 LQKENI come from the germline V gene. The V gene lost 5 bases and the J gene lost 7 bases, with 18 bases spanning the gap.